Presented here are 16 T cell receptor beta chains from one specimen sequenced in a study of T cell responses to AZD1222 COVID-19 vaccine. The data were produced by immunoSEQ multiplex PCR, yet TCRdb's version contains in-frame clones alone and is incomplete. This table has 150,000 or so clones, about 91% appearing once. The material sequenced was peripheral blood, taken on day 0 of AZD1222 vaccination. The receptors derive from an adult in good health.

This clone was detected only a few times. The chain combines TRBV7-2 with TRBJ1-5; 9 nucleotides match TRBD1. Per the germline V gene, CDR1 is SGHTA and CDR2 is FQGNSA. Trimming removed 4 bases from V and 4 bases from J; junction bases left unmatched: 5. This CDR3 contains 15 residues. CDR3 sequence: CASSSAGTGNQPQHF. DNA for the CDR3: TGTGCCAGCAGCTCTGCCGGGACAGGGAATCAGCCCCAGCATTTT.

The chain has TRBV11-2 and TRBJ2-7, with D perhaps TRBD2 (6 bases). This CDR3 has 13 amino acids. Trimming shortened V by 3 bases and J by 2 bases, and 8 bases separated the two germline ends. Germline V gene sequence: CDR1 SGHAT, CDR2 FQNNGV. The CDR3 DNA sequence: TGTGCCAGCAGCTTTAGCGGTACCTACGAGCAGTACTTC. This translates into CASSFSGTYEQYF.

The J gene is TRBJ1-1, the V gene TRBV7-2; 12 bases agree with TRBD1. Germline CDR1 SGHTA, CDR2 FQGNSA. The junction had 9 bases not matched to a gene; V was cut back by 5 bases and J by 5 bases. This CDR3 comprises 16 residues. The CDR3 region is CASSPTGTGGRTEAFF. CDR3 in DNA: TGTGCCAGCAGCCCAACCGGGACAGGGGGCAGGACTGAAGCTTTCTTT. Combining the CDR3 with reference TRBV7-2 and TRBJ1-1 gives the whole variable domain GAGVSQSPSNKVTEKGKDVELRCDPISGHTALYWYRQSLGQGLEFLIYFQGNSAPDKSGLPSDRFSAERTGGSVSTLTIQRTQQEDSAVYLCASSPTGTGGRTEAFFGQGTRLTVV.

With respect to this clone: Germline is not matched at one junction end, which may reflect a read error. V is TRBV4-1 and J is TRBJ1-1, with 10 bases identical to TRBD1. Per germline, CDR1 MGHRA and CDR2 YSYEKL. CDR3 length: 17 amino acids. CDR3 sequence reads: CASSQGPTGGLNTEAFF. The CDR3 DNA follows: TGCGCCAGCAGCCAAGGGCCGACAGGGGGCCTGAATACTGAAGCTTTCTTT.

This chain connects TRBV18 to TRBJ2-5; D tentatively fits TRBD1 or TRBD2 (6 bases each). Germline V gene sequence: CDR1 KGHSH, CDR2 LQKENI. Deletions cut 3 bases from V and 5 bases from J, with 16 bases between. This CDR3 contains 15 residues. CDR3 nucleotides: TGTGCCAGCTCACCCGCCGACGGGGGCCGGGAGACCCAGTACTTC. Its translation: CASSPADGGRETQYF.

This chain joins TRBV28 and TRBJ1-2, with a tentative D call TRBD1 (6 bases). This CDR3 has 12 residues. Trimming took off 7 bases at V and 14 bases at J, with 20 bases between the two ends. From germline, CDR1 is MDHEN and CDR2 SYDVKM. This CDR3 is CASKPQGPSVTF. For the CDR3, the DNA is TGTGCCAGCAAACCTCAGGGGCCAAGCGTAACCTTC.

This sequence joins TRBV10-3 and TRBJ2-1; TRBD1 might be the D (7 bases). V lost 0 bases and J 7 bases, leaving 10 bases between the germline ends. This CDR3 comprises 14 residues. In germline, CDR1 is ENHRY, CDR2 SYGVKD. The CDR3 loop is CAISESTGRNEQFF. Here the CDR3 DNA reads TGTGCCATCAGTGAGTCGACAGGGAGGAATGAGCAGTTCTTC.

Here the CDR3 reads CASATRNTRGTGELFF. CDR3 nucleotides: TGTGCCAGCGCTACCCGGAACACCAGGGGCACCGGGGAGCTGTTTTTT. The J gene is TRBJ2-2, the V gene TRBV27; D is perhaps TRBD1 (6 bases). Trimming removed 8 bases from V and 4 bases from J, with 20 bases in between. The CDR3 sequence is 16 residues long. Germline CDR1 reads MNHEY; CDR2 reads SMNVEV (reference sequence).

The chain uses TRBV6-1 and TRBJ1-6; no definite D call. The CDR3 is 15 residues long. V gave up 2 bases and J gave up 4 bases, with 9 bases separating them. Germline CDR1 reads MNHNS; CDR2 reads SASEGT. The CDR3 region is CASSEPREYNSPLHF. The CDR3 DNA sequence: TGTGCCAGCAGTGAACCCCGGGAGTATAATTCACCCCTCCACTTT.

The V and J genes are TRBV6-1 and TRBJ1-2; D remains unclear. The germline V gene has CDR1 MNHNS and CDR2 SASEGT. There are 13 residues in the CDR3. V gave up 3 bases and J gave up 6 bases, with 11 bases separating them. CDR3: CASSDTDRHGYTF. The CDR3 bases are TGTGCCAGCAGTGATACAGATCGTCATGGCTACACCTTC.

The rearrangement joins TRBV9 to TRBJ1-2; TRBD1 aligns across 7 bases. CDR1 and CDR2 (germline): SGDLS, YYNGEE. Trimming cost V 0 bases and J 8 bases; bases outside gene matches: 19. The CDR3 is 18 residues long. The CDR3 DNA sequence: TGTGCCAGCAGCGTAGTAAGGAGGGGGCAAGAGGTGCCTGGAGGCTACACCTTC. Residues: CASSVVRRGQEVPGGYTF. Variable domain in full (rest from reference TRBV9 and TRBJ1-2): DSGVTQTPKHLITATGQRVTLRCSPRSGDLSVYWYQQSLDQGLQFLIQYYNGEERAKGNILERFSAQQFPDLHSELNLSSLELGDSALYFCASSVVRRGQEVPGGYTFGSGTRLTVV.

The chain couples TRBV4-2 to TRBJ2-1; 8 bases are a match to TRBD2. V lost 0 bases and J lost 0; bases outside the gene matches: 7. Germline lookup yields CDR1 LGHNA and CDR2 YNFKEQ. This CDR3 contains 18 residues. CDR3 sequence: CASSQELTGGSSYNEQFF. The CDR3 nucleotides read TGTGCCAGCAGCCAAGAACTTACGGGAGGGAGCTCCTACAATGAGCAGTTCTTC.

This clone was recorded once. The chain links TRBV19 to TRBJ1-1; D is uncertain. Trimming cost V 7 bases and J 0 bases, with 3 bases left between them. This CDR3 is built from 11 residues. Germline assignment: CDR1 LNHDA and CDR2 SQIVND (reference sequence). CDR3 protein: CASMLNTEAFF. The CDR3 DNA is TGTGCCAGTATGTTGAACACTGAAGCTTTCTTT.

This clone was detected once. The chain recombines TRBV11-3 with TRBJ1-1; 8 nucleotides line up with TRBD1. The CDR3 spans 14 residues. With 5 bases clipped from V and 5 bases from J, the junction kept 7 bases outside the gene matches. From germline, CDR1 is SGHNT and CDR2 YENEEA. In DNA, the CDR3 is TGTGCCAGCAGCCCCTCAACAGGGGGGACTGAAGCTTTCTTT. Protein product: CASSPSTGGTEAFF.

This chain joins TRBV2 and TRBJ2-3, with TRBD1 identical over 9 bases. The CDR3 has 14 amino acids. The V gene's germline CDR1 is SNHLY and CDR2 FYNNEI. J gave up 12 bases and V 2 bases, and 9 bases lay outside the gene matches. CDR3 residues: CASSETLRDREQYF. In DNA form, the CDR3 reads TGTGCCAGCAGTGAAACCCTCCGGGACAGGGAACAGTATTTT.

J is TRBJ2-1 and V is TRBV12-3 or TRBV12-4; D may be TRBD2 (5 bases). The CDR3 covers 13 residues. V dropped 6 bases and J dropped 10 bases, with 16 bases sitting between them. The CDR3: CASSFTEGVEQFF. As DNA, the CDR3 is TGTGCCAGCAGCTTTACTGAGGGAGTCGAGCAGTTCTTC.